The 2 T cell receptor beta chains listed next were all sequenced from one sample in a study of graft-versus-host responses after intestinal transplantation. Produced via immunoSEQ multiplex PCR; TCRdb's table is partial and in-frame only. Altogether roughly 77,000 clones are present, 80% to 90% being singletons, with the ten largest covering nearly 2.5%. These receptors lack a known antigen. The sample consisted of unstimulated CD8+ T cells sorted from spleen or lymph node cells, taken before intestinal transplant. The receptors were gathered from a human donor who received an intestinal transplant.

The rearrangement links TRBV6-5 to TRBJ2-5, with D maybe TRBD1 (5 bases). The DNA end is more similar to TRBJ2-7, so the J call may be wrong. The V gene's germline CDR1 is MNHEY and CDR2 SVGAGI. The CDR3 has 14 residues. CDR3: CASSRQTDPYEQYF. Here the CDR3 DNA reads TGTGCCAGCAGCCGACAGACCGATCCCTACGAGCAGTACTTC.

The V gene is TRBV7-9, the J gene TRBJ2-1; D gene uncertain. Trimming removed 1 base at V and 0 bases at J, with 7 bases between. The CDR3 loop spans 15 amino acids. Looked up from germline, CDR1 is SEHNR and CDR2 is FQNEAQ (reference sequence). The CDR3: CASSLGRISYNEQFF. CDR3 DNA: TGTGCCAGCAGCTTAGGGCGGATCTCCTACAATGAGCAGTTCTTC.